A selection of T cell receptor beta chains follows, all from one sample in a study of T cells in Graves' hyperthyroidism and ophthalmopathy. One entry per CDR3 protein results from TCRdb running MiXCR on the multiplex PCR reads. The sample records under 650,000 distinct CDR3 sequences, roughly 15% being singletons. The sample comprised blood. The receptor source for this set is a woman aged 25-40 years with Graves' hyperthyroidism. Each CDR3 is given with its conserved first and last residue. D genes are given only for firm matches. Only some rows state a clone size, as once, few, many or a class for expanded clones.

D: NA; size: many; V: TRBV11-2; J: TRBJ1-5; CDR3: CASSRDGDPGPEQPQHF; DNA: TGTGCCAGCAGTCGAGATGGAGACCCAGGGCCAGAGCAGCCCCAGCATTTT
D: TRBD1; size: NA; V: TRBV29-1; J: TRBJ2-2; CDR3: CSVPGDRDMTGELFF; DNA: TGCAGCGTCCCCGGGGACAGGGATATGACCGGGGAGCTGTTTTTT
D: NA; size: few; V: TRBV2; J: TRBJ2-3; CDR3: CASSEWIDMVRYF; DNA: TGTGCCAGCAGTGAATGGATAGACATGGTGAGGTATTTT
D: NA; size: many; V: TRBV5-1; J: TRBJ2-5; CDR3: CASSSLPAQETQYF; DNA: TGCGCCAGCAGCTCCCTACCCGCACAAGAGACCCAGTACTTC
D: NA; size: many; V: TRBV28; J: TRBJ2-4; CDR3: CASFDRAKNIQYF; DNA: TGTGCCAGTTTTGACAGGGCCAAAAACATTCAGTACTTC
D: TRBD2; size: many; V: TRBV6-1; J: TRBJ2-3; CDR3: CASSPRGTSGSTDTQYF; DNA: TGTGCCAGCAGCCCGAGGGGGACTAGCGGGAGCACAGATACGCAGTATTTT
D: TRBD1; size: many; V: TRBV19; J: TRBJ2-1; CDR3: CASSYSGTASYNEQFF; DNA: TGTGCCAGTAGCTACTCCGGGACAGCGTCCTACAATGAGCAGTTCTTC
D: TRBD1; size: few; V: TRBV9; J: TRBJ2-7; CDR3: CASSAAGTGQDEQYF; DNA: TGTGCCAGCAGCGCCGCCGGGACAGGTCAAGACGAGCAGTACTTC
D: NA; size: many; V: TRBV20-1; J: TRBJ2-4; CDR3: CSARDSGTLAKNIQYF; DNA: TGCAGTGCTAGAGATTCGGGGACGTTAGCCAAAAACATTCAGTACTTC
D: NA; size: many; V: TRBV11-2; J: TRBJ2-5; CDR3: CASSSDPIGETQYF; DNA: TGTGCCAGCAGCTCGGACCCCATTGGAGAGACCCAGTACTTC
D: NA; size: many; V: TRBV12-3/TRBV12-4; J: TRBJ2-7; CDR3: CASSFSGREQYF; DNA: TGTGCCAGCAGTTTTTCAGGGCGCGAGCAGTACTTC
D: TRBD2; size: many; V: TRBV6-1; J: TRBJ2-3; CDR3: CASREGLAGRRTDTQYF; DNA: TGTGCCAGCAGGGAAGGACTAGCGGGAAGGCGCACAGATACGCAGTATTTT
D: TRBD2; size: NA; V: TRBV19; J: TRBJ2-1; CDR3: CASSRQGGAYNEQFF; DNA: TGTGCCAGTAGTCGGCAGGGAGGGGCTTACAATGAGCAGTTCTTC
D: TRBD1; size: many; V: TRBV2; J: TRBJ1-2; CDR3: CASSYPGQGGYGYTF; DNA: TGTGCCAGCAGTTACCCGGGACAGGGTGGCTATGGCTACACCTTC
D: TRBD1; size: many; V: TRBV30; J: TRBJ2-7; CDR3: CAWSISGTGSYEQYF; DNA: TGTGCCTGGAGTATTTCCGGGACAGGCTCCTACGAGCAGTACTTC
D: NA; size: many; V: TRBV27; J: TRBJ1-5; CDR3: CASSLFPGNQPQHF; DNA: TGTGCCAGCAGTTTATTCCCCGGAAATCAGCCCCAGCATTTT
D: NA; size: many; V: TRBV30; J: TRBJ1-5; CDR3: CAWSVLGLTSGNQPQHF; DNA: TGTGCCTGGAGTGTATTGGGCCTCACCTCCGGAAATCAGCCCCAGCATTTT